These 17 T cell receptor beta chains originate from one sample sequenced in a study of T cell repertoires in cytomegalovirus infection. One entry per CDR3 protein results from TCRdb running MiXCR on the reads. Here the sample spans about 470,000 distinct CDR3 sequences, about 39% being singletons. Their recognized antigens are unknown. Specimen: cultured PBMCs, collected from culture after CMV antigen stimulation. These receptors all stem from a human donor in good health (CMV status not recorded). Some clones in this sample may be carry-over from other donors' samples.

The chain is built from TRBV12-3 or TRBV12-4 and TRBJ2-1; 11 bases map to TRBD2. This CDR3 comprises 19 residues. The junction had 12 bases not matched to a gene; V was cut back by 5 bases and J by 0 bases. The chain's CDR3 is CASSRLAGPRKPSYNEQFF. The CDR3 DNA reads TGTGCCAGCAGTAGACTAGCGGGGCCGAGGAAACCCTCCTACAATGAGCAGTTCTTC.

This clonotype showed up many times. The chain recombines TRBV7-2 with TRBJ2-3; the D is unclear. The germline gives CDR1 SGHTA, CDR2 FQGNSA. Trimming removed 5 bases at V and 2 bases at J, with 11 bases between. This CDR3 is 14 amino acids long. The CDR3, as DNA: TGTGCCAGCAGCCCTGGACCATACACAGATACGCAGTATTTT. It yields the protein CASSPGPYTDTQYF. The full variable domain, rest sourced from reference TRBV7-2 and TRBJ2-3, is GAGVSQSPSNKVTEKGKDVELRCDPISGHTALYWYRQSLGQGLEFLIYFQGNSAPDKSGLPSDRFSAERTGGSVSTLTIQRTQQEDSAVYLCASSPGPYTDTQYFGPGTRLTVL.

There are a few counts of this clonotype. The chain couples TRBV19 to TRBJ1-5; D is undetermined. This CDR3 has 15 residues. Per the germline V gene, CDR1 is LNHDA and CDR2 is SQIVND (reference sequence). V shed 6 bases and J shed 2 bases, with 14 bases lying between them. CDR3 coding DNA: TGTGCCAGTAGCTCGACCGACGGGGGCAATCAGCCCCAGCATTTT. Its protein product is CASSSTDGGNQPQHF.

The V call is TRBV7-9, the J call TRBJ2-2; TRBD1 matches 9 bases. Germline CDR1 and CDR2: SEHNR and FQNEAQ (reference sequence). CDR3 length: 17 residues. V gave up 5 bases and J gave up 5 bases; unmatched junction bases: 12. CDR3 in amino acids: CASSLPSGTGNTGELFF. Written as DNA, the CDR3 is TGTGCCAGCAGCCTCCCCTCCGGGACAGGGAATACCGGGGAGCTGTTTTTT.

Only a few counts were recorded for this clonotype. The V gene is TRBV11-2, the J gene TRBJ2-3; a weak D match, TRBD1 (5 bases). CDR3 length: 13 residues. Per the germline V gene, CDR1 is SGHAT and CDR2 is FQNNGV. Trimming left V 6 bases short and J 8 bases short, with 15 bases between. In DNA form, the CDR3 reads TGTGCCAGCAGTGACAGCTCAGGTGGTACGCAGTATTTT. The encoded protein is CASSDSSGGTQYF.

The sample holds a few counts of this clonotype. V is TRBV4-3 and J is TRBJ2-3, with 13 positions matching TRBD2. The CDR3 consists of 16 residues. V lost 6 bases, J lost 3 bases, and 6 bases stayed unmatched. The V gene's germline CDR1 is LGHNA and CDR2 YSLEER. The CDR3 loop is CASSFGTSGTTDTQYF. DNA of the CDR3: TGCGCCAGCAGTTTCGGGACTAGCGGGACTACAGATACGCAGTATTTT.

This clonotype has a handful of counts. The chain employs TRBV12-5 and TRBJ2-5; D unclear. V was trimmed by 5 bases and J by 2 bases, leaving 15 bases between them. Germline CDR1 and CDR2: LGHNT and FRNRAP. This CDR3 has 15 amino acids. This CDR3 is CASGRWLAAQETQYF. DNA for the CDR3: TGTGCTAGTGGTCGGTGGCTGGCAGCTCAAGAGACCCAGTACTTC.

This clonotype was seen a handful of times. The CDR3, as DNA: TGTGCCAGCAGTTACTCTCGGGGCAGAGGGAAAGGAGACGAGCAGTACTTC. As protein: CASSYSRGRGKGDEQYF. V is TRBV6-2 or TRBV6-3 and J is TRBJ2-7; D is possibly TRBD1 or TRBD2 (5 bases each). Germline assignment: CDR1 MNHEY and CDR2 SVGEGT. The CDR3 spans 17 residues. V was trimmed by 0 bases and J by 5 bases, leaving 20 bases between them.

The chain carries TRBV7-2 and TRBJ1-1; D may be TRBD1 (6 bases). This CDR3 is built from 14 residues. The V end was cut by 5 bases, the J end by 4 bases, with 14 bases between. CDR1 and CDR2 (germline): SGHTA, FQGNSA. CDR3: CASSAQGFGTEAFF. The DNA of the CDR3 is TGTGCCAGCAGCGCACAGGGTTTCGGCACTGAAGCTTTCTTT.

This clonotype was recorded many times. CDR3 loop: CASSPGLRTSYEQYF. The DNA for the CDR3 is TGTGCCAGCAGCCCAGGACTTCGAACCTCCTACGAGCAGTACTTC. This sequence joins TRBV7-2 and TRBJ2-7; the D gene is possibly TRBD2 (5 bases). CDR3 length: 15 amino acids. Germline V gene sequence: CDR1 SGHTA, CDR2 FQGNSA. Trimming removed 5 bases at V and 0 bases at J, with 14 bases between.

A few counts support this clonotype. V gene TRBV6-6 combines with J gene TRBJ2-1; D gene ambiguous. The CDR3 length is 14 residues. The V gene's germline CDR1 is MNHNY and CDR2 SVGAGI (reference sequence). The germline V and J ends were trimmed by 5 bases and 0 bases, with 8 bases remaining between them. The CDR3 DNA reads TGTGCCAGCAGTATCGTGAGCTCCTACAATGAGCAGTTCTTC. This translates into CASSIVSSYNEQFF.

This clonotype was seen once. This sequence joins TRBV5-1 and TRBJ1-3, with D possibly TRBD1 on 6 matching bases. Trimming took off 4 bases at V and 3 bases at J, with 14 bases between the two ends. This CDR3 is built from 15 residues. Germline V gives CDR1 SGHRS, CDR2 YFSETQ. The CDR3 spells CASSLDRFGGNTIYF. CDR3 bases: TGCGCCAGCAGCCTCGACAGGTTTGGTGGAAACACCATATATTTT.

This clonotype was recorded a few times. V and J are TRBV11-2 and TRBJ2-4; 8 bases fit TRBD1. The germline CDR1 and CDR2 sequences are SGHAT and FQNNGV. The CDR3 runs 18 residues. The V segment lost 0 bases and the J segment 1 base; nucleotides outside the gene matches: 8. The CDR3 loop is CASSLDQYRGLAKNIQYF. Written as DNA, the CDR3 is TGTGCCAGCAGCTTAGACCAATACAGGGGGTTGGCCAAAAACATTCAGTACTTC.

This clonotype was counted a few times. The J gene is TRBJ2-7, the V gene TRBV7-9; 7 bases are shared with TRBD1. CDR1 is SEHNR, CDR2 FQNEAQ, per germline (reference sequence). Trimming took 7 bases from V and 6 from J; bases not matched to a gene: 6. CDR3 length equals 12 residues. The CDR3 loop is CASNRQGAEQYF. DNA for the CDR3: TGTGCCAGCAACCGACAGGGAGCCGAGCAGTACTTC.

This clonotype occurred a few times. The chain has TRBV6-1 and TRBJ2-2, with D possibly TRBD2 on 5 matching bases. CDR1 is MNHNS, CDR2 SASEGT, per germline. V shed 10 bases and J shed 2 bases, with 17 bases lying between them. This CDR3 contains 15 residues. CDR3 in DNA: TGTGCCACTGGAGGCCTAGGAGGAAACACCGGGGAGCTGTTTTTT. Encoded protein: CATGGLGGNTGELFF.

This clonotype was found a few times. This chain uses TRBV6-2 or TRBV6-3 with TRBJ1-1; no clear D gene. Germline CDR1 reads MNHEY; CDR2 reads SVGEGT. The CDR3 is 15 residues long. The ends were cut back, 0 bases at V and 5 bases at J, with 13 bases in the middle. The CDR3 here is CASSYSPMRGTEAFF. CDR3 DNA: TGTGCCAGCAGTTACTCCCCCATGCGAGGGACTGAAGCTTTCTTT.

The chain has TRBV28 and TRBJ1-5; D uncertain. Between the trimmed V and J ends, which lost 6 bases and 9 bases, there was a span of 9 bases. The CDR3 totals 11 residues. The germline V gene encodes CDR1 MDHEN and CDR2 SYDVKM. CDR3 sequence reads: CASSHRWPQHF. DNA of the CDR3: TGTGCCAGCAGCCATAGGTGGCCCCAGCATTTT.